This T cell receptor beta chain was retrieved from a study of cytomegalovirus exposure and HLA in healthy donors. Study-wide context: HLA-typed donors contributed 65 million to 85 million unique TCRs, which were held in an early data release.

Comments on this clone: Its cognate antigen is unknown.

The study, taken as a whole, reports: TCR association rates varied by HLA locus in a later analysis, with DRB1 highest and HLA-C lowest.

Deletions cut 0 bases from V and 4 bases from J, with 13 bases between. The CDR3 spans 15 residues. Germline loops: CDR1 SGHKS, CDR2 YYEKEE (reference sequence). The PCR contained 60 Vbeta and 13 Jbeta primers. Profiling relied on immunoSEQ multiplex PCR, and the TCRdb table lists in-frame clones only, not all of them. The sample totals some 60,000 clones. The donors were healthy bone marrow donors. What was sequenced was PBMCs. This receptor was identified in a male donor in good health and CMV-seronegative. J is TRBJ1-1 and V is TRBV5-5, with D unresolved. CDR3 region: CASSLDRLSPTEAFF. DNA of the CDR3: TGTGCCAGCAGCTTGGATCGGTTATCCCCCACTGAAGCTTTCTTT.